This is a list of T cell receptor beta chains from one sample in a study of identical twins. TCRdb ran MiXCR on the 5' RACE reads and lists one entry per CDR3 protein. The data contain about 300,000 distinct CDR3 sequences, roughly an eighth of them singletons. This same sample was also part of a study on yellow fever vaccine responses in identical twins.

Sequencing was done on a sample of CD8+ T cells sorted from blood. The receptors come from a woman aged 18-30 years in good health. The CDR3 runs from the conserved cysteine through the conserved F or W. Fields, in order: J gene, V gene, clone size, CDR3 protein. The size of a clone is reported for some rows only, either as once, few or many, or as a class for expanded clones.

>TRBJ2-2|TRBV10-2|.
CASNLLAGVNTGELFF
>TRBJ1-5|TRBV12-3/TRBV12-4|few
CASSQGLKNQPQHF
>TRBJ1-5|TRBV28|.
CASSLTGWQPQHF
>TRBJ2-5|TRBV7-2|few
CASGRETQYF
>TRBJ2-7|TRBV12-3/TRBV12-4|.
CASSSEASGRLNEQYF
>TRBJ2-1|TRBV10-1|many
CASSTGASYNEQFF
>TRBJ2-3|TRBV28|.
CASSPPGFPSTDTQYF
>TRBJ1-2|TRBV5-6|.
CASRGDGYGYTF
>TRBJ2-1|TRBV5-6|.
CASSLGDLVLNEQFF
>TRBJ2-1|TRBV27|few
CASSPTSGRSNEQFF
>TRBJ2-5|TRBV27|.
CASSSLAGVSEETQYF
>TRBJ2-7|TRBV28|.
CASMAGNYEQYF
>TRBJ2-2|TRBV7-6|.
CASSLAAAGGSTRELFF
>TRBJ1-5|TRBV12-3/TRBV12-4|few
CASSLGGFHQPQHF
>TRBJ2-1|TRBV4-1|few
CASSFVTGADNEQFF
>TRBJ2-3|TRBV7-9|once
CASSVTGQTTFTDTQYF
>TRBJ2-3|TRBV28|.
CASSSRLADTQYF
>TRBJ1-5|TRBV12-3/TRBV12-4|.
CASSWKVGWNQPQHF
>TRBJ1-5|TRBV28|few
CASSFGRGGRAQPQHF
>TRBJ2-1|TRBV10-3|many
CAISLGLAYNEQFF
>TRBJ1-2|TRBV6-4|.
CASSEEQDTDIYGYTF
>TRBJ2-1|TRBV15|many
CATRQGRRFPYNEQFF
>TRBJ1-1|TRBV7-9|many
CASSFPGQGANTEAFF
>TRBJ2-1|TRBV7-9|.
CASSSSLSGRANEQFF
>TRBJ1-5|TRBV12-3/TRBV12-4|many
CASSHKSGNQPQHF
>TRBJ2-5|TRBV12-3/TRBV12-4|once
CASSSPSTSSTIPVETQYF
>TRBJ2-5|TRBV7-9|few
CASSGPRETQYF
>TRBJ2-2|TRBV15|.
CATSSDRGIRELFF
>TRBJ1-2|TRBV2|.
CASTPAGVRNGYTF
>TRBJ1-6|TRBV6-1|many
CASSETGDNSPLHF
>TRBJ1-1|TRBV20-1|few
CSARDSNSGTEAFF
>TRBJ2-1|TRBV20-1|.
CSARIDYEQFF
>TRBJ2-3|TRBV14|few
CASSQIAGGRTDTQYF
>TRBJ2-3|TRBV6-5|many
CASSYLREGTDTQYF
>TRBJ2-1|TRBV6-4|many
CASSAFWGPPLYNEQFF
>TRBJ1-2|TRBV27|.
CASGAGSGYTF
>TRBJ1-2|TRBV7-9|few
CASTTGGPSYGYTF
>TRBJ2-2|TRBV27|few
CASTLRQGRELFF
>TRBJ2-7|TRBV5-4|.
CASSFGGVAYEQYF
>TRBJ2-5|TRBV12-3/TRBV12-4|few
CASTPYSGGETQYF
>TRBJ2-7|TRBV29-1|many
CSVVGDNSYEQYF
>TRBJ2-7|TRBV15|once
CATSRDPGGQGAREQYF
>TRBJ2-2|TRBV29-1|many
CSVEVASGDPNTGELFF
>TRBJ1-4|TRBV6-1|.
CASSTTGTNEKLFF
>TRBJ2-7|TRBV4-1|.
CASSHPARHEQYF
>TRBJ2-7|TRBV29-1|few
CSARGGEGPYEQYF
>TRBJ2-5|TRBV5-5|.
CASSLEGLGGGETQYF
>TRBJ1-2|TRBV25-1|.
CASSDSRGQGMDGYTF
>TRBJ2-1|TRBV2|few
CASSVFNFENNEQFF
>TRBJ2-1|TRBV21-1|.
CASKTGGSYNEQFF
>TRBJ1-1|TRBV24-1|.
CATSDLGAYHF